This T cell receptor beta chain was documented in a study of response to subunit inactivated influenza vaccine. TCRdb re-derived calls from the RT-PCR reads in MiXCR, one entry per CDR3 protein. Of some 570,000 distinct CDR3 sequences in the sample, 11% were seen once. Trimming pared 3 bases from V and 2 bases from J, leaving 13 bases between. CDR3 length equals 14 residues. CDR1 is DFQATT and CDR2 is SNEGSKA in the germline V gene (reference sequence). This clonotype was seen a few times. This sample was also put to use in a study of T cells expressing NK-cell markers. That source notes: 5'RACE template switching built TCR beta cDNA with unique molecular identifiers.

The clonotype comes from a man aged 50 to 60 who received an inactivated influenza vaccine. This sample comprised PBMCs from blood, obtained on the day of vaccination. The chain combines TRBV20-1 with TRBJ2-5; D gene ambiguous. CDR3 in DNA: TGCAGTGCTAGGGTCGGGTATGGGCAAGAGACCCAGTACTTC. Translated, it gives CSARVGYGQETQYF.